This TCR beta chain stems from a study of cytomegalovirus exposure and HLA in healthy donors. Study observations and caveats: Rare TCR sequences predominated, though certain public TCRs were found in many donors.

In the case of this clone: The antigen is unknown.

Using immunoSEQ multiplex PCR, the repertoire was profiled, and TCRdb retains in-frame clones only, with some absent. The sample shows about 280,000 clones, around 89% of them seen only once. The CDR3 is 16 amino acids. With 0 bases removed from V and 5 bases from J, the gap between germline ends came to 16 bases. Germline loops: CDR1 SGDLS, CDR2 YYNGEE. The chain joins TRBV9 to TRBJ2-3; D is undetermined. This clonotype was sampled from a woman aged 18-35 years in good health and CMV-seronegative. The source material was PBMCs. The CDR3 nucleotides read TGTGCCAGCAGCGTAGTGGCCCTTCCTCACCAAGATACGCAGTATTTT. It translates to CASSVVALPHQDTQYF.